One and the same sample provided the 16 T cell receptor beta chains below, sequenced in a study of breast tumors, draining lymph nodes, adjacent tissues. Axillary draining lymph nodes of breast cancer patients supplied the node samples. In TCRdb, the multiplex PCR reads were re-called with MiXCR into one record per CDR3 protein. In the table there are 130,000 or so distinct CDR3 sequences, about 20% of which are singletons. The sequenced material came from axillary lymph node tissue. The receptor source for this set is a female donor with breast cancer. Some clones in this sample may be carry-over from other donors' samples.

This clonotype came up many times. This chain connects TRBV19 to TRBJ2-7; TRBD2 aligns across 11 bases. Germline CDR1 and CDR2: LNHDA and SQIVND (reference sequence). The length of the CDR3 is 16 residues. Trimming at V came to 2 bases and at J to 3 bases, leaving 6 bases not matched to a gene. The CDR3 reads CASSISGTSGLYEQYF. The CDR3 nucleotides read TGTGCCAGTAGTATAAGTGGGACTAGCGGCCTCTACGAGCAGTACTTC.

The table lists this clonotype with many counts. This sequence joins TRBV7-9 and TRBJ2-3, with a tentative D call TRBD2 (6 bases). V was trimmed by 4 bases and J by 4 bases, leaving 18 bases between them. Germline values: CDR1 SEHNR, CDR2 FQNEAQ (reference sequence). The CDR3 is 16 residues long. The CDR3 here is CASSSSWRGRPDTQYF. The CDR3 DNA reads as TGTGCCAGCAGCTCCAGCTGGCGGGGACGCCCAGATACGCAGTATTTT.

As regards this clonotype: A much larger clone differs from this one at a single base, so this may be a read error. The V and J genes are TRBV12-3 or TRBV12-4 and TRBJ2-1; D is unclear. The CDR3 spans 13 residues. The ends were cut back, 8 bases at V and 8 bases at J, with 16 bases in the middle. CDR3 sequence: CASGSQLGDEQFF. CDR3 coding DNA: TGTGCCAGCGGTTCACAGCTAGGAGATGAGCAGTTCTTC.

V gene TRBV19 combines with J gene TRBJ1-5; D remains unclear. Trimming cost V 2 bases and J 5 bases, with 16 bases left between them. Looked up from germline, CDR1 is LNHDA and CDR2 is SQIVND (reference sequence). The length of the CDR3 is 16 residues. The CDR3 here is CASSIFPDVGYQPQHF. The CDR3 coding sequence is TGTGCCAGTAGTATATTCCCGGACGTTGGGTATCAGCCCCAGCATTTT.

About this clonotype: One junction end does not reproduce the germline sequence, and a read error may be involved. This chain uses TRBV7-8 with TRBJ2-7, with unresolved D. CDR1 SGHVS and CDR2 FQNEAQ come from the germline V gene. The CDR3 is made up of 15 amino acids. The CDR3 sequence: CVSSLAESSSYEQYF. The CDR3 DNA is TGTGTCAGCAGCTTAGCTGAGTCTAGCTCCTACGAGCAGTACTTC. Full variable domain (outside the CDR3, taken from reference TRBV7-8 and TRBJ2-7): GAGVSQSPRYKVAKRGQDVALRCDPISGHVSLFWYQQALGQGPEFLTYFQNEAQLDKSGLPSDRFFAERPEGSVSTLKIQRTQQEDSAVYLCVSSLAESSSYEQYFGPGTRLTVT.

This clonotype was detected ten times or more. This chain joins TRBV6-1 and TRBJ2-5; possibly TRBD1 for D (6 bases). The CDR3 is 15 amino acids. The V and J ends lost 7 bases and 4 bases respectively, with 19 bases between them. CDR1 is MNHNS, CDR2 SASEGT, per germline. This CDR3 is CASTRVGGGGETQYF. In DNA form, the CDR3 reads TGTGCCAGCACCAGGGTAGGGGGTGGAGGAGAGACCCAGTACTTC.

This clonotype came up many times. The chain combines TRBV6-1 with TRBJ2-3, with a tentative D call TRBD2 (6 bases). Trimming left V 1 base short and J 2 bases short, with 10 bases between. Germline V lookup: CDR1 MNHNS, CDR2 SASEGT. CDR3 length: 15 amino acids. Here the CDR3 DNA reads TGTGCCAGCAGTGAAGGACGGAGGGACACAGATACGCAGTATTTT. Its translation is CASSEGRRDTDTQYF.

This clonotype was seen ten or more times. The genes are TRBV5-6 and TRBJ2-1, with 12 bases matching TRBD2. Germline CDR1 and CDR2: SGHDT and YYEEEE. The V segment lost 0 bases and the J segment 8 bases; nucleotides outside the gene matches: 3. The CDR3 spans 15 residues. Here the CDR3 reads CASSLELAGGYEQFF. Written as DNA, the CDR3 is TGTGCCAGCAGCTTGGAACTAGCGGGAGGATATGAGCAGTTCTTC. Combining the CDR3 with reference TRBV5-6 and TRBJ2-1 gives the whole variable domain DAGVTQSPTHLIKTRGQQVTLRCSPKSGHDTVSWYQQALGQGPQFIFQYYEEEERQRGNFPDRFSGHQFPNYSSELNVNALLLGDSALYLCASSLELAGGYEQFFGPGTRLTVL.

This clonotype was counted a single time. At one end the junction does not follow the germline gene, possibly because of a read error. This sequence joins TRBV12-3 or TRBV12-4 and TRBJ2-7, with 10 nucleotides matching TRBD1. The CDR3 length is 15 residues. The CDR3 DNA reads TGTGCCAGCAGCTTAGATGGGACAGGGGTCTACGAGCAGTACTTC. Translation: CASSLDGTGVYEQYF.

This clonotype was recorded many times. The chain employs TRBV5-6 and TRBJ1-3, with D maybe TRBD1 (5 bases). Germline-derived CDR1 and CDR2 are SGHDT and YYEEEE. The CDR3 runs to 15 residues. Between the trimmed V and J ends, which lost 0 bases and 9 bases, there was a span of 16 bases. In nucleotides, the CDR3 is TGTGCCAGCAGCTTGGAGGGACGGACGAAGGGCACCATATATTTT. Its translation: CASSLEGRTKGTIYF.

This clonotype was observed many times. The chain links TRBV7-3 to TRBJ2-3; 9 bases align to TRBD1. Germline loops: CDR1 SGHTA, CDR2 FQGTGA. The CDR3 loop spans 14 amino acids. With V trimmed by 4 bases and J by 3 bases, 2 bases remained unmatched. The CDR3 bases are TGTGCCAGCAGCTCCGGGACAGGGACAGATACGCAGTATTTT. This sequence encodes CASSSGTGTDTQYF. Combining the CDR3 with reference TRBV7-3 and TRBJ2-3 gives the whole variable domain GAGVSQTPSNKVTEKGKYVELRCDPISGHTALYWYRQSLGQGPEFLIYFQGTGAADDSGLPNDRFFAVRPEGSVSTLKIQRTERGDSAVYLCASSSGTGTDTQYFGPGTRLTVL.

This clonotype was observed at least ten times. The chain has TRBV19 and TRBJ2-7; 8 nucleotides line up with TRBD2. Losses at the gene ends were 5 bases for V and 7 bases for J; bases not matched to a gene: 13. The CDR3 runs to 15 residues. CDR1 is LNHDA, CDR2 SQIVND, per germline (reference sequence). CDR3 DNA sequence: TGTGCCAGTAGTGTTAGCGGGGTGCTCGGAGAGGAGCAGTACTTC. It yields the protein CASSVSGVLGEEQYF.

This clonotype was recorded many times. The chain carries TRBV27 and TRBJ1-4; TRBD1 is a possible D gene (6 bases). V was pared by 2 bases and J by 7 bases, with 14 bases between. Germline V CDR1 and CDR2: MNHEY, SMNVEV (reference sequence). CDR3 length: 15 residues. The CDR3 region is CASSLAGGFGEKLFF. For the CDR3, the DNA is TGTGCCAGCAGTTTAGCGGGGGGCTTTGGTGAAAAACTGTTTTTT.

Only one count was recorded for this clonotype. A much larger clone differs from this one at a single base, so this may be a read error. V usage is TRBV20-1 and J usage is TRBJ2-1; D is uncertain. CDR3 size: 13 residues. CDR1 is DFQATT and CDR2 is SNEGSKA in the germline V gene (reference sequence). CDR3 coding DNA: TGCAGTGGGCCGCGAAGCTCCTACAGTGAGCAGTTCTTC. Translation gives CSGPRSSYSEQFF.

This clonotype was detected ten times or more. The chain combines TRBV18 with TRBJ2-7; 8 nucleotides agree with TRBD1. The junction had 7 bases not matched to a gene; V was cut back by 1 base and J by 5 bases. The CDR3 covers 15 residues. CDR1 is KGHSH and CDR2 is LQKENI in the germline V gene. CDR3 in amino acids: CASSPLGQGSHEQYF. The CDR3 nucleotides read TGTGCCAGCTCACCACTAGGACAGGGCAGCCACGAGCAGTACTTC.

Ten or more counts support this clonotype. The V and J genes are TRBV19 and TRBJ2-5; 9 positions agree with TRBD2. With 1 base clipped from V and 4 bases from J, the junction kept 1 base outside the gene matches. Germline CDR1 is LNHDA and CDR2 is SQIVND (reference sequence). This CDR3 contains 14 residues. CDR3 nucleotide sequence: TGTGCCAGTAGTATAGGAGCGGGAGGAGAGACCCAGTACTTC. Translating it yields CASSIGAGGETQYF.